In this sample, the clone carrying this T cell receptor beta chain turned up a few times. Its matching antigen is unknown. TCRdb reprocessed the 5' RACE reads with MiXCR, giving one entry per CDR3 protein. Of about 890,000 distinct CDR3 sequences listed, roughly an eighth are singletons. This sample was taken from a study of identical twins. Study results and limitations: The analysis was cross-sectional rather than longitudinal within donors. Alpha sequences out of frame and shared by twins had excess low generation probability. Cord blood beta clonotypes that were abundant carried fewer insertions, and memory repertoires showed no such trend.

CDR1 is SGHRS, CDR2 YFSETQ, per germline. CDR3 length: 14 residues. These data also featured in a second study, about yellow fever vaccine responses in identical twins.

The V call is TRBV5-1, the J call TRBJ1-5; possible D gene TRBD1, 6 bases. The TCR comes from a woman aged 18 to 35 in good health. Sequencing was carried out using PBMCs. The CDR3 region is CDPRSPQGNQPQHF. CDR3 bases: TGCGATCCAAGATCCCCTCAGGGGAATCAGCCCCAGCATTTT.